The present T cell receptor (beta chain) was sequenced within a study of post-analysis software for immune sequencing data (dated by TCRdb to the mid-2010s). Concerning the study at large: Relapsing-remitting, secondary progressive and progressive-relapsing multiple sclerosis were recorded as disease courses, and subtype annotation was lacking for some patients. A subset of samples was prepared in parallel using single-end sample barcoding, then pooled and co-amplified after Illumina adapter ligation. The patient repertoires were set against eleven to twelve previously published healthy control repertoires from donors whose ages ranged from roughly 6 to 27 years. The paper's findings and limits, for the study overall: Compared with controls, multiple sclerosis patients had significantly lower normalized Chao1 diversity, a finding suggesting substantial peripheral T-cell clonal expansion. Direct clustering with F measure showed strong co-clustering of samples prepared in the same batch, prompting a batch-effect correction. The multiple sclerosis patient group was slightly younger than the control group.

To demonstrate the VDJtools post-analysis software, TCR beta repertoires were profiled from the peripheral blood of more than 10 young patients with multiple sclerosis. The multiple sclerosis patients were children and adolescents ranging in age from roughly 6 to 16 years. On this clonotype itself: This receptor's antigen is unknown. No base quality values were provided; no much bigger clone lies one nucleotide off.

The library came from PCR. The data were produced on an Illumina HiSeq 2500. To reduce PCR and sequencing biases, unique molecular identifiers were incorporated into the TCR beta cDNA libraries. Every 1 to 10 million input T cells yielded some 500,000 cDNA molecules, meaning each molecule approximated one T cell. The patient libraries were prepared and sequenced using the same protocol as the earlier healthy control dataset. Within a given batch, samples were prepared together, multiplexed and sequenced on the same HiSeq lane. Per the authors' processing: Raw barcoded reads were processed with MIGEC, and single-read molecular identifier groups were discarded before consensus assembly and CDR3 extraction. VDJtools was used for post-analysis of the clonotype tables, with diversity normalized by down-sampling every dataset to the smallest sample size. Repertoire overlap clustering matched CDR3 amino acid but not nucleotide sequences to correct batch-related cross-sample contamination. Using fastp trimming at Q25 and MiXCR clonotype assembly, TCRdb reanalyzed the public sequencing data and kept in-frame beta chains. Rows are unified per CDR3 protein, each entry keeping the most common DNA and genes. The V and J calls were not made by the authors but by TCRdb's processing. In all, the sample holds about 680,000 distinct CDR3 sequences, and 59% of those were seen once. The ten top clones hold 10% to 12% of the sample.

This TCR derives from a girl aged 2-10 years with multiple sclerosis. Sequencing was carried out using blood.

The nucleotide sequence is TGTGCCAGCAGCACTGTCGGGAGGGTACATGGCTACACCTTC. The resulting protein is CASSTVGRVHGYTF. The chain employs TRBV6-1 and TRBJ1-2; no D gene call is confident. The CDR3 runs 14 residues from the cysteine to the phenylalanine. Only the CDR3 part of the read is kept: 42 bases, read in frame from the first base. V lost 6 bases and J lost 6 bases; the stretch between them is 17 bases long. CDR1 and CDR2 are read off the germline V gene as MNHNS and SASEGT.